This TCR beta chain was sequenced during a study of radiation and T cells in renal cell carcinoma. This clone was recorded only once. Assay used: immunoSEQ multiplex PCR; TCRdb lists only in-frame clones, some missing. The sample holds approximately 45,000 clones, approximately 80% seen once. Trimming took off 6 bases at V and 4 bases at J, with 12 bases between the two ends. Germline assignment: CDR1 SGHDT and CDR2 YYEEEE. The CDR3 runs to 13 residues. Stated time point: baseline pretreatment blood. Regarding treatment: 15 Gy SBRT to primary tumor, nephrectomy 4 weeks later. The TCR sequence derives from a woman between 70 and 85 years old with renal cell carcinoma. This chain links TRBV5-6 with TRBJ2-3; TRBD1 or TRBD2 may be the D gene (5 bases each). This sample comprised blood, obtained from a patient whose treatment included radiotherapy and nephrectomy. The CDR3 sequence: CASNSQGPDTQYF. The CDR3 DNA is TGTGCCAGCAACTCCCAGGGACCAGATACGCAGTATTTT.